This T cell receptor (beta chain) stems from a study of T-cell memory formation after mild COVID-19. Study-level information: For the most part, TCR clusters were specific to one donor.

The germline V gene encodes CDR1 SEHNR and CDR2 FQNEAQ (reference sequence). The V gene lost 5 bases and the J gene lost 4 bases, with 11 bases spanning the gap. The CDR3 consists of 13 residues. TCRdb analysed the 5' RACE reads with MiXCR anew, one entry per CDR3 protein. The data hold roughly 200,000 distinct CDR3 sequences, with roughly 18% observed a single time. The specimen sequenced was PBMCs or a T cell subset sorted from them (not recorded which). V is TRBV7-9 and J is TRBJ2-5; D possibly corresponds to TRBD1 (5 bases). The TCR was taken from an adult woman who had mild COVID-19 (a few samples of this study predate the infection). Cell type and time point are not known. The CDR3 DNA is TGTGCCAGCAGCCCCAATACAGGAGAGACCCAGTACTTC. Translating it yields CASSPNTGETQYF.